This TCR beta chain originates from a study of technical replicates of blood from a few donors. Sequencing was performed with immunoSEQ multiplex PCR; in TCRdb, only in-frame clones are kept and a portion is missing. Of more than 65,000 clones in the sample, just under 97% are singletons; the top ten hold roughly 0.24%. Germline assignment: CDR1 MNHEY and CDR2 SVGAGI. The CDR3 is 14 residues long. The V gene lost 11 bases and the J gene lost 0 bases, with 14 bases spanning the gap. The source of this sequence is a human donor in good health. The chain is built from TRBV6-5 and TRBJ2-1; perhaps TRBD1 as D (5 bases). The sequencing input was T cells isolated from PBMCs. The CDR3 protein is CAARAGFSYNEQFF. CDR3 sequence (DNA): TGTGCCGCCAGGGCCGGGTTCTCCTACAATGAGCAGTTCTTC.